This T cell receptor beta chain was captured in a study of T cells in Graves' hyperthyroidism and ophthalmopathy. Trimming shortened V by 8 bases and J by 0 bases, and 16 bases separated the two germline ends. The CDR3 covers 14 residues. Germline V CDR1 and CDR2: SQVTM, ANQGSEA. Ophthalmopathy cases scored 3 or more on the Clinical Activity Score and 4 or more on NOSPECS grade, with duration below 3 months. Findings and limits, study-wide: Also found in blood were most expanded thyroid clonotypes above 0.001. Ophthalmopathy stood apart from stable hyperthyroidism in a 13 V-J model. The model identified upcoming ophthalmopathy a median approximately six months ahead of onset.

Regions amplified from RNA transcripts were the TCR beta CDR3 regions. With the HTBI primer set, the TCR CDR3 went through a first round of RT-PCR. Via MiXCR, TCRdb re-called the multiplex PCR reads, giving one row per CDR3 protein. The sample yields hundreds of thousands of distinct CDR3 sequences, around 15% seen once. Worth noting for this clonotype: The antigen remains undetermined.

Material for sequencing was blood. This receptor was identified in a woman aged 45 to 65 with Graves' ophthalmopathy. The chain combines TRBV29-1 with TRBJ1-2, with D possibly matching TRBD1 (5 bases). The CDR3 loop reads CSTTGGPTNYGYTF. The CDR3 DNA sequence: TGCAGCACTACCGGGGGACCCACTAACTATGGCTACACCTTC.